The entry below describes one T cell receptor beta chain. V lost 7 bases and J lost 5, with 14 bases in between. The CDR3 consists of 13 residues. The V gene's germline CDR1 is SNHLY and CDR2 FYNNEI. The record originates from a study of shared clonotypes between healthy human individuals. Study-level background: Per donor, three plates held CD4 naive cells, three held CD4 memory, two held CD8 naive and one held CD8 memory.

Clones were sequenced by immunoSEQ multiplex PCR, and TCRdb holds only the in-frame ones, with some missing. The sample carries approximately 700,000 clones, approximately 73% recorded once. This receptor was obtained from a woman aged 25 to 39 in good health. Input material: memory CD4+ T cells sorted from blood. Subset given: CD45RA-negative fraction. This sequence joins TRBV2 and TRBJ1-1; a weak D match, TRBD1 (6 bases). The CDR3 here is CASTLNRETEAFF. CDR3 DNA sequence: TGTGCCAGCACCCTAAACAGGGAGACTGAAGCTTTCTTT.